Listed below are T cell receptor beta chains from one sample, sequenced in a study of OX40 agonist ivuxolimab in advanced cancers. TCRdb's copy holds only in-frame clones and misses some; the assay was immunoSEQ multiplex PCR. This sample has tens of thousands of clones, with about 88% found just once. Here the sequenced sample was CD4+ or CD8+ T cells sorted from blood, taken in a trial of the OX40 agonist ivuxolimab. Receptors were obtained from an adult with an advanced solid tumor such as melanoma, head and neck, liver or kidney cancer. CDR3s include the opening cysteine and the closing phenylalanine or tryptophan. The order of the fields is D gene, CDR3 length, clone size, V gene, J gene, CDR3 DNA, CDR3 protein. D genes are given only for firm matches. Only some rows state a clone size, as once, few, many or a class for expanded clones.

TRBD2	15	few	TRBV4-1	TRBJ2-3	TGCGCCAGCAGCCAGCTAGCGGGGGGGACAGATACGCAGTATTTT	CASSQLAGGTDTQYF
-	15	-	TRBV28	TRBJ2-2	TGTGCCGCCGAAGGAGGGGGGGAGGGCACCGGGGAGCTGTTTTTT	CAAEGGGEGTGELFF
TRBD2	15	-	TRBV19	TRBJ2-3	TGTGCTACCGGATCGGGAGGGGCATTCACAGATACGCAGTATTTT	CATGSGGAFTDTQYF
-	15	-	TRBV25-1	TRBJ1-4	TGTGCCAGCAGTGTTGATGCCGGCGGGATTGGAAAACTGTTTTTT	CASSVDAGGIGKLFF
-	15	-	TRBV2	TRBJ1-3	TGTGCCAGCAGTGAAAGCTGGGGGGGAGGAAACACCATATATTTT	CASSESWGGGNTIYF
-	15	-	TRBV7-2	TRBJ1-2	TGTGCCAGCAGCCCTCGGGACATAATTAACTATGGCTACACCTTC	CASSPRDIINYGYTF
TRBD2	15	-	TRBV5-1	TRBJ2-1	TGCGCCAGCAGTTCCGGGACTAGAGGGTGGAATGAGCAGTTCTTC	CASSSGTRGWNEQFF
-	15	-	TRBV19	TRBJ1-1	TGTGCCAGTCAGGCGGTCGGGACGGTGAACACTGAAGCTTTCTTT	CASQAVGTVNTEAFF
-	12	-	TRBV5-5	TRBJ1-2	TGTGCCAGCAGCTTCTGGGGCTATGGCTACACCTTC	CASSFWGYGYTF
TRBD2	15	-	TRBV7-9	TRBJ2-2	TGTGCCAGCAGCGCGAGCGGGAAAGTCACCGGGGAGCTGTTTTTT	CASSASGKVTGELFF
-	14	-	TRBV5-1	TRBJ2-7	TGCGCCAGCAGCTCGAACCCCCGAACATACGAGCAGTACTTC	CASSSNPRTYEQYF
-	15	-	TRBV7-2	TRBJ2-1	TGTGCCAGCAGCTTAGCGCGGGACGGGACTAATGAGCAGTTCTTC	CASSLARDGTNEQFF
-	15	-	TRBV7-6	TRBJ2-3	TGTGCCAGCAGCTTTGGGGGGTACAGCACAGATACGCAGTATTTT	CASSFGGYSTDTQYF
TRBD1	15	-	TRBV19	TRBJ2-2	TGTGCCAGTCACCCCGGACAGGGGATCACCGGGGAGCTGTTTTTT	CASHPGQGITGELFF
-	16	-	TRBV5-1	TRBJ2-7	TGCGCCAGCAGCTATCAACCGGGACCTAGCTCCTACGAGCAGTACTTC	CASSYQPGPSSYEQYF
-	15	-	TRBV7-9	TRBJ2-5	TGTGCCAGCAGGGTATCTATAGGGACACAAGAGACCCAGTACTTC	CASRVSIGTQETQYF
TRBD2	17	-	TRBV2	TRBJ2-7	TGTGCCAGCAGTGCGGAAACTAGCGGGAGGACTCTCCGGGAGCAGTACTTC	CASSAETSGRTLREQYF
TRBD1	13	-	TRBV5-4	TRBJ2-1	TGTGCCAGCAGCTGGGACAGATCCAATGAGCAGTTCTTC	CASSWDRSNEQFF
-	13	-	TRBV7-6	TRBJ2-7	TGTGCCAGCAGCTTAGCTCCGGGGCTTGAGCAGTACTTC	CASSLAPGLEQYF
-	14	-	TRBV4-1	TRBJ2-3	TGCGCCAGCAGCCAAGTGGGAGGCACAGATACGCAGTATTTT	CASSQVGGTDTQYF
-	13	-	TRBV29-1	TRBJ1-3	TGCAGCGTTAGCCGAAGCTCTGGAAACACCATATATTTT	CSVSRSSGNTIYF
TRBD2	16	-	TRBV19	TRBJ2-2	TGTGCCAGTAAGGAGCTAGCGGGGGCAAACACCGGGGAGCTGTTTTTT	CASKELAGANTGELFF
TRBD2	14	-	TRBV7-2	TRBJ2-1	TGTGCCAGCAGCCTGACTAGCGGCTACAATGAGCAGTTCTTC	CASSLTSGYNEQFF
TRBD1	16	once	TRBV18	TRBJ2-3	TGTGCCAGCTCACTATCCGGGACAGGACCCACAGATACGCAGTATTTT	CASSLSGTGPTDTQYF
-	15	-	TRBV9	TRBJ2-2	TGTGCCAGCAGCGTAGGTGGGGCGTCCACCGGGGAGCTGTTTTTT	CASSVGGASTGELFF
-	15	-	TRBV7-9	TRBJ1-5	TGTGCCAGCAGCTTATTCGAAGGAGTCAATCAGCCCCAGCATTTT	CASSLFEGVNQPQHF
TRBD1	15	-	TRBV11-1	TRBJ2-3	TGTGCCAGCAGCGTGAGACAGGGTTTCACAGATACGCAGTATTTT	CASSVRQGFTDTQYF
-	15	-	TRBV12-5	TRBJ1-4	TGTGCTAGTGGTTTGGAAGGGACGAGGGGTGAAAAACTGTTTTTT	CASGLEGTRGEKLFF
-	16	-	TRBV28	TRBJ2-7	TGTGCCAGCAGTGTCGGGGCGGGGCGGATACTATACGAGCAGTACTTC	CASSVGAGRILYEQYF
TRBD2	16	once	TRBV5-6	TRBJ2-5	TGTGCCAGCACGTTGGTGATAGCGGGTCCACAAGAGACCCAGTACTTC	CASTLVIAGPQETQYF
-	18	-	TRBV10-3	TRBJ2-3	TGTGCCATCAGTGATAGGAACCGGGGCCAAGATAGCACAGATACGCAGTATTTT	CAISDRNRGQDSTDTQYF
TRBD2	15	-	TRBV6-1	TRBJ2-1	TGTGCCAGCAGTTCACTAGCGGGAGGGATCAATGAGCAGTTCTTC	CASSSLAGGINEQFF
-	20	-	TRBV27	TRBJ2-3	TGTGCCAGCAGCCCACGGAAGGGTACGGGGCGGGCTAAACTCACAGATACGCAGTATTTT	CASSPRKGTGRAKLTDTQYF
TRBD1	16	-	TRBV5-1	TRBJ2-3	TGCGCCAGCAGCCCAGGACAGGGGGGAGGAACAGATACGCAGTATTTT	CASSPGQGGGTDTQYF
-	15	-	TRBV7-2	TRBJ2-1	TGTGCCAGCAGCTTAGGCGCTAGTTGGAACAATGAGCAGTTCTTC	CASSLGASWNNEQFF